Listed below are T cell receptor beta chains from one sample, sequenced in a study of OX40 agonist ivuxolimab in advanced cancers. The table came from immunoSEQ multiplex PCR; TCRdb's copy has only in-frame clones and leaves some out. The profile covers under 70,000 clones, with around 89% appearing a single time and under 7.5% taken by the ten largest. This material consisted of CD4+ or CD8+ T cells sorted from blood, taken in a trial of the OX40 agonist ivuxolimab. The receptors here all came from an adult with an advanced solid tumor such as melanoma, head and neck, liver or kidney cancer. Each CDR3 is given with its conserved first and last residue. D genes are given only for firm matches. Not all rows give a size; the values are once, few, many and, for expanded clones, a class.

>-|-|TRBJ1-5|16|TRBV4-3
TGCGCCAGCAGCCAAGACTATAACCAGGGAGGGCAGCCCCAGCATTTT
CASSQDYNQGGQPQHF
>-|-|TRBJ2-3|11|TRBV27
TGTGCCAGCACCCACACAGATACGCAGTATTTT
CASTHTDTQYF
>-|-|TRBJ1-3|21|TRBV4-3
TGCGCCAGCAGCCAAGATTATGGGGGTCTTAGGACCGCGCTCTCTGGAAACACCATATATTTT
CASSQDYGGLRTALSGNTIYF
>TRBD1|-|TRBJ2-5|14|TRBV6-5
TGTGCCAGCAGTTACGGGGACAGCCAAGAGACCCAGTACTTC
CASSYGDSQETQYF
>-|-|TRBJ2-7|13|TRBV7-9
TGTGCCAGCAGCCCTTTCAGCTCCTACGAGCAGTACTTC
CASSPFSSYEQYF
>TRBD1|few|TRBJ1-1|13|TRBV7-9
TGTGCCAGCAGCCCGACAGGGGGGTTACGGGCTTTCTTT
CASSPTGGLRAFF
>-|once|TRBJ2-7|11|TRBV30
TGTGCCTGGAGTTCGGGCGGCGAGCAGTACTTC
CAWSSGGEQYF
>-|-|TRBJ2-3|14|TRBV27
TGTGCCAGCCTTGGAACGCCGGCGGCAGATACGCAGTATTTT
CASLGTPAADTQYF
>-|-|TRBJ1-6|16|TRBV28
TGTGCCAGCAGTTTAGACGTCAGGGGTTTCGATTCACCCCTCCACTTT
CASSLDVRGFDSPLHF
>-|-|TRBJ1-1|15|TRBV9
TGTGCCAGCAGCCTCGAGGACAGTGTGAACACTGAAGCTTTCTTT
CASSLEDSVNTEAFF
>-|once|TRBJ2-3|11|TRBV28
TGTGCCAGCAGTCGCACAGATACGCAGTATTTT
CASSRTDTQYF
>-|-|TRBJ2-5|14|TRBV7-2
TGTGCCAGCAGCTTAGGGAAGTACCAAGAGACCCAGTACTTC
CASSLGKYQETQYF
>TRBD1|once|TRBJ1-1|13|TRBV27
TGTGCCAGCAGTTTATACAGGGGTTCTGAAGCTTTCTTT
CASSLYRGSEAFF
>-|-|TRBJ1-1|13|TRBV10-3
TGTGCCATCTGGCGAGGGGGGATTTCTGAAGCTTTCTTT
CAIWRGGISEAFF
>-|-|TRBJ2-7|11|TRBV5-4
TGTGCCAGCAGCCTCGGTTACGAGCAGTACTTC
CASSLGYEQYF
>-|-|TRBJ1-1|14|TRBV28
TGTGCCAGCGCCAGGACTGACATGAACACTGAAGCTTTCTTT
CASARTDMNTEAFF
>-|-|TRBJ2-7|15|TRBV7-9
TGTGCCAGCAGCCATCCAGTACAGAACTCCTACGAGCAGTACTTC
CASSHPVQNSYEQYF
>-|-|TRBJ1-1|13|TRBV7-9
TGTGCCAGCAGCTCCAGGGCGAACACTGAAGCTTTCTTT
CASSSRANTEAFF
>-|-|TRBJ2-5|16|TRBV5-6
TGTGCCAGCACTCAGGCCATGCAGTTCTTCCAAGAGACCCAGTACTTC
CASTQAMQFFQETQYF
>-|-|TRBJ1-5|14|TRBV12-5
TGTGCTAGTGGCCTTACTTATAGCAATCAGCCCCAGCATTTT
CASGLTYSNQPQHF
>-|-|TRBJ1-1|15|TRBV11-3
TGTGCCAGCAGCTTAATTAGAGGGCGGGTCACTGAAGCTTTCTTT
CASSLIRGRVTEAFF
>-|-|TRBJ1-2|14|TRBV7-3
TGTGCCAGCAGCTTATACCAGGGTCCCTATGGCTACACCTTC
CASSLYQGPYGYTF
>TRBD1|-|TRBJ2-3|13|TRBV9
TGTGCCAGCAGCGCGACAGGGTCGGATACGCAGTATTTT
CASSATGSDTQYF
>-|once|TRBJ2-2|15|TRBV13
TGTGCCAGCAGCTTAGGACTACAGGGCACCGGGGAGCTGTTTTTT
CASSLGLQGTGELFF
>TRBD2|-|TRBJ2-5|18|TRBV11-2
TGTGCCAGCAGCCTAACGACTAGCGGGGGGGCCCCGAGAGAGACCCAGTACTTC
CASSLTTSGGAPRETQYF
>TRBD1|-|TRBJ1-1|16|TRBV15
TGTGCCACCAGCAGAGATCGACAGGGTGGGAACACTGAAGCTTTCTTT
CATSRDRQGGNTEAFF
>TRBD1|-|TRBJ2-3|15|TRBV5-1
TGCGCCAGCAGCGTGGTTGGGGACAGTACAGATACGCAGTATTTT
CASSVVGDSTDTQYF
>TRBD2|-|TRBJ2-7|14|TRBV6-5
TGTGCCAGCAGTCCTATAGCGGGAGCTAGCGAGCAGTACTTC
CASSPIAGASEQYF